Listed below are T cell receptor beta chains from one sample, sequenced in a study of T cells after yellow fever vaccination. TCRdb reprocessed the 5' RACE reads with MiXCR, giving one entry per CDR3 protein. The table includes about 300,000 distinct CDR3 sequences, less than 9.5% detected once. Material: CD4+ T cells sorted from PBMCs, obtained 5 days after the yellow fever booster vaccination. The receptors here all came from a man between 18 and 35 years old who received the YFV17D yellow fever vaccine. Each CDR3 is given with its conserved first and last residue. The D gene is left open where the match is weak. Expanded clones get a size class; other rows say once, few or many, or leave the size out.

abundance	v_gene	j_gene	d_gene	CDR3nt	CDR3aa
many	TRBV7-7	TRBJ2-7	-	TGTGCCAGCAGCTTAGACAGGGCGGGGGAGCAGTACTTC	CASSLDRAGEQYF
-	TRBV20-1	TRBJ1-1	-	TGCAGTGCTACTGGGGCGGGGGGTACTGAAGCTTTCTTT	CSATGAGGTEAFF
-	TRBV2	TRBJ2-4	TRBD2	TGTGCCAGCAGTGAAAGACTTAGCGGGGGGGCCTCCAAAAACATTCAGTACTTC	CASSERLSGGASKNIQYF
few	TRBV5-1	TRBJ2-2	TRBD1	TGCGCCAGCAGCCCGTGGGACAGGGGGAACACCGGGGAGCTGTTTTTT	CASSPWDRGNTGELFF
-	TRBV30	TRBJ2-1	-	TGTGCCTGGAGTGTGACTTCTGGAAATGGAGAGCAGTTCTTC	CAWSVTSGNGEQFF
-	TRBV28	TRBJ1-1	-	TGTGCCAGCAGTGCTACAGCGGGCAACACTGAAGCTTTCTTT	CASSATAGNTEAFF
-	TRBV13	TRBJ2-5	TRBD2	TGTGCCAGCAGCTTAGCAGAGCGGGGGAGCCAAGAGACCCAGTACTTC	CASSLAERGSQETQYF
many	TRBV28	TRBJ2-3	-	TGTGCCAGCAGTTTATTAGCAGCGGGTCAGGCCACAGATACGCAGTATTTT	CASSLLAAGQATDTQYF
few	TRBV4-1	TRBJ1-2	-	TGCGCCAGCAGCCAAACGGACAGCATGTACTATGGCTACACCTTC	CASSQTDSMYYGYTF
-	TRBV20-1	TRBJ2-3	-	TGCAGTGCTAAAGGCGGGCGTACAGATACGCAGTATTTT	CSAKGGRTDTQYF
-	TRBV7-8	TRBJ1-4	-	TGTGCCAGCAGCCCCCCCGGTGAAAAACTGTTTTTT	CASSPPGEKLFF
-	TRBV7-2	TRBJ2-5	TRBD2	TGTGCCAGCAGCGCCAGGACTAGCGGGGCTTTGGGGACCCAGTACTTC	CASSARTSGALGTQYF
few	TRBV6-1	TRBJ2-6	-	TGTGCCAGCATAGACGGACACTCTGGGGCCAACGTCCTGACTTTC	CASIDGHSGANVLTF
-	TRBV5-1	TRBJ1-1	-	TGCGCCAGCAGCGTGAACAGGGAAACTGAAGCTTTCTTT	CASSVNRETEAFF
-	TRBV20-1	TRBJ2-1	TRBD1	TGCAGTGCTAGACAGGGGGCCTCCTACAATGAGCAGTTCTTC	CSARQGASYNEQFF
few	TRBV14	TRBJ1-2	TRBD1	TGTGCCAGCAGCAGTACCGGGACAGGGTACACCTTC	CASSSTGTGYTF
few	TRBV6-5	TRBJ2-3	-	TGTGCCAGCAGTTATGGAGCCCCGGGTACGCAGTATTTT	CASSYGAPGTQYF
few	TRBV4-3	TRBJ1-4	-	TGCGCCAGCAGCCAAGATTCGGGCAGGGGTAATGAAAAACTGTTTTTT	CASSQDSGRGNEKLFF
many	TRBV6-5	TRBJ2-3	TRBD1	TGTGCCAGCAGTTACCATGAGGGGACAGGGGGCGCGACAGATACGCAGTATTTT	CASSYHEGTGGATDTQYF
few	TRBV4-1	TRBJ1-2	-	TGCGCCAGCAGCCAAAGGTCCAGGGGAGATAACTATGGCTACACCTTC	CASSQRSRGDNYGYTF
few	TRBV5-4	TRBJ2-1	-	TGTGCCAGCAGTGTCGACAGTTACAATGAGCAGTTCTTC	CASSVDSYNEQFF
many	TRBV12-3/TRBV12-4	TRBJ2-5	TRBD2	TGTGCCTGCGCACAGGGACTAGCGGGGGCGGAGACCCAGTACTTC	CACAQGLAGAETQYF
many	TRBV7-9	TRBJ2-3	-	TGTGCCAGCACCCAGACCGGTGCAGATACGCAGTATTTT	CASTQTGADTQYF
many	TRBV7-3	TRBJ2-2	-	TGTGCCAGCAGGACGGGACTCCTACACACCGGGGAGCTGTTTTTT	CASRTGLLHTGELFF
-	TRBV7-6	TRBJ2-1	TRBD2	TGTGCCAGCAGCCGGCTAGCGGACAATGAGCAGTTCTTC	CASSRLADNEQFF
-	TRBV12-3/TRBV12-4	TRBJ1-2	TRBD1	TGTGCCCTTTCTAGACAGGGGGCGAATGGCTACACCTTC	CALSRQGANGYTF
few	TRBV4-1	TRBJ1-6	-	TGCGCCAGCAGCCAAGACGGGGGGACGCACCGTTTGATGGGAAATTCACCCCTCCACTTT	CASSQDGGTHRLMGNSPLHF
many	TRBV20-1	TRBJ2-1	TRBD2	TGCAGTGCTATTGTCCTAGCGGGACTCAATGAGCAGTTCTTC	CSAIVLAGLNEQFF
-	TRBV2	TRBJ2-3	TRBD1	TGTGCCAGCAGTGAACAAGGGACAGGGGCCAGGGGGCAGTATTTT	CASSEQGTGARGQYF
many	TRBV4-3	TRBJ2-6	-	TGCGCCAGCAGCCAACCCGAGGGGTCCGGGGCCAACGTCCTGACTTTC	CASSQPEGSGANVLTF